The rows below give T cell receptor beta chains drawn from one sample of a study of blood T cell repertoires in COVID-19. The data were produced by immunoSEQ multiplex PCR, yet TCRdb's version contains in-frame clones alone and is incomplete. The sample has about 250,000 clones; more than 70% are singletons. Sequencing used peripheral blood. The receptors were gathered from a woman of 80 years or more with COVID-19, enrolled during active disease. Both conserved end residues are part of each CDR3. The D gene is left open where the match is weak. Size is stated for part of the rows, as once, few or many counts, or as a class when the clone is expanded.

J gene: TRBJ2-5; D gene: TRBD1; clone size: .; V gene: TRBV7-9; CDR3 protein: CASRGQGQARVETQYF; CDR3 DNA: TGTGCCAGCCGGGGCCAGGGACAGGCCCGAGTAGAGACCCAGTACTTC
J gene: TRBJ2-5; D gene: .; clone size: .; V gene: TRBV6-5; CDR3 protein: CASSTRETQYF; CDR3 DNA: TGTGCCAGCAGCACGAGAGAGACCCAGTACTTC
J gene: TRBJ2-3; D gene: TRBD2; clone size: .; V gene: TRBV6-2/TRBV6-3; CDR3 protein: CASSPAARAGPGDTQYF; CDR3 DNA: TGTGCCAGCAGCCCTGCCGCTAGAGCGGGGCCTGGAGATACGCAGTATTTT
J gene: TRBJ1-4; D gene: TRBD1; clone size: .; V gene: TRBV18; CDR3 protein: CASSPGQGREGEKLFF; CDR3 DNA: TGTGCCAGCTCACCGGGACAGGGGAGGGAAGGTGAAAAACTGTTTTTT
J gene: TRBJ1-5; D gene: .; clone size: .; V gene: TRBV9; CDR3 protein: CASMQGRSSNQPQHF; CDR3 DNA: TGTGCCAGCATGCAGGGGAGAAGTAGCAATCAGCCCCAGCATTTT
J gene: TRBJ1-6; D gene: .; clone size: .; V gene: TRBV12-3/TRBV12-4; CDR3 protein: CASSLAGDSPLHF; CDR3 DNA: TGTGCCAGCAGTTTAGCAGGGGATTCACCCCTCCACTTT
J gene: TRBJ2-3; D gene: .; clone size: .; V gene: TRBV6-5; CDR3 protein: CASSRTSTDTQYF; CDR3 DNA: TGTGCCAGCAGCCGGACTTCCACAGATACGCAGTATTTT
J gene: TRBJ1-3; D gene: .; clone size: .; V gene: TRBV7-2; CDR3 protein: CASSLDGASGNTIYF; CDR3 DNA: TGTGCCAGCAGCTTAGATGGGGCCTCTGGAAACACCATATATTTT
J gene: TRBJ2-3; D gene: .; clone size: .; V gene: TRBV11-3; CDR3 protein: CASSLVGGESDTQYF; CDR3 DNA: TGTGCCAGCAGCTTAGTTGGCGGGGAATCAGATACGCAGTATTTT
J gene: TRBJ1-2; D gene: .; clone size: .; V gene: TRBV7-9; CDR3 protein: CASSLSAGNYGYTF; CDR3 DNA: TGTGCCAGCAGCTTATCGGCAGGAAACTATGGCTACACCTTC
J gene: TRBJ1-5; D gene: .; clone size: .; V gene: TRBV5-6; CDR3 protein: CASSLSSQPQHF; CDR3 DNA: TGTGCCAGCAGCTTGTCTAGTCAGCCCCAGCATTTT
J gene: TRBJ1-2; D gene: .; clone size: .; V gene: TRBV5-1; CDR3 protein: CASSLAIAGYGYTF; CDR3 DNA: TGCGCCAGCAGCTTGGCCATAGCAGGGTACGGCTACACCTTC
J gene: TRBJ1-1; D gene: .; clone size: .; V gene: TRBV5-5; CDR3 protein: CASSLARGTKNTEAFF; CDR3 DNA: TGTGCCAGCAGCTTGGCGAGAGGAACGAAGAACACTGAAGCTTTCTTT
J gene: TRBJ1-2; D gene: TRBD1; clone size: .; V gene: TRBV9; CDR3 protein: CASSEPGTGELNYGYTF; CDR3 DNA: TGTGCCAGCAGCGAGCCAGGGACAGGGGAACTTAACTATGGCTACACCTTC
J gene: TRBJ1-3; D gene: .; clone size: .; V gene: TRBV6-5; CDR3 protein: CASTVGGASGNTIYF; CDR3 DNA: TGTGCCAGCACCGTCGGGGGGGCCTCTGGAAACACCATATATTTT
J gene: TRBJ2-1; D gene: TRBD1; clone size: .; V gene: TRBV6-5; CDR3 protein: CASSYSGQGVNEQFF; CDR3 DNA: TGTGCCAGCAGTTACTCAGGACAGGGGGTCAATGAGCAGTTCTTC
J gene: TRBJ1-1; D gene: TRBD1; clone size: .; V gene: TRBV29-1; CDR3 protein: CSAGQGTGGTEAFF; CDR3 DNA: TGCAGCGCTGGACAAGGGACAGGGGGCACTGAAGCTTTCTTT
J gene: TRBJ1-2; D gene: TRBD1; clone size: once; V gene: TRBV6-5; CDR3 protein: CASSPDRAGYTF; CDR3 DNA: TGTGCCAGCAGTCCAGACAGGGCCGGCTACACCTTC
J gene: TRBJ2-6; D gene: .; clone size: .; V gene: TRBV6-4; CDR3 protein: CASSDSGALGANVLTF; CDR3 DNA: TGTGCCAGCAGTGACTCAGGGGCGTTGGGGGCCAACGTCCTGACTTTC
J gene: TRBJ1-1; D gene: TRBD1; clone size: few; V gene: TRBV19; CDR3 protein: CASSKEWTGRNTEAFF; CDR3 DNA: TGTGCCAGTAGTAAAGAATGGACAGGGAGGAACACTGAAGCTTTCTTT
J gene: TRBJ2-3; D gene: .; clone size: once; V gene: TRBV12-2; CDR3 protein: CASRLGGGRTSTDTQYF; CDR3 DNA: TGTGCAAGTCGCTTAGGGGGGGGCCGGACTAGCACAGATACGCAGTATTTT
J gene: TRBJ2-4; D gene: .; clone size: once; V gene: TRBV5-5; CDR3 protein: CASSRETNLAKNIQYF; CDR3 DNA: TGTGCCAGCAGCCGGGAGACGAACCTAGCCAAAAACATTCAGTACTTC
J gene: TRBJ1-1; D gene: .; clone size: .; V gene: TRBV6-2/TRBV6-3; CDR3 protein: CASSYQYRVAFF; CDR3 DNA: TGTGCCAGCAGTTACCAGTACAGGGTAGCTTTCTTT
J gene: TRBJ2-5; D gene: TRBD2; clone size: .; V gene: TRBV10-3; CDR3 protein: CAISERTSGETQYF; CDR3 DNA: TGTGCCATCAGTGAGCGGACTAGCGGGGAGACCCAGTACTTC
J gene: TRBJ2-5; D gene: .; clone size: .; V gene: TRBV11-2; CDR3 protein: CASSLSHQETQYF; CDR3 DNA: TGTGCCAGCAGCCTAAGCCACCAAGAGACCCAGTACTTC
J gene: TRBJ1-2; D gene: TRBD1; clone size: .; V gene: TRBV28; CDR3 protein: CASRPQGVYGYTF; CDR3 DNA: TGTGCCAGCAGACCCCAGGGGGTCTATGGCTACACCTTC
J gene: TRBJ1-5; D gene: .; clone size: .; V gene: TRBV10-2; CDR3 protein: CASSGLDSNQPQHF; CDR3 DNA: TGCGCCAGCAGTGGACTGGATAGCAATCAGCCCCAGCATTTT
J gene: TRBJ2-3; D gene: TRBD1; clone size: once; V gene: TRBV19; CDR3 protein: CASSDRATDTQYF; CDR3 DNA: TGTGCCAGTAGCGACAGGGCCACAGATACGCAGTATTTT